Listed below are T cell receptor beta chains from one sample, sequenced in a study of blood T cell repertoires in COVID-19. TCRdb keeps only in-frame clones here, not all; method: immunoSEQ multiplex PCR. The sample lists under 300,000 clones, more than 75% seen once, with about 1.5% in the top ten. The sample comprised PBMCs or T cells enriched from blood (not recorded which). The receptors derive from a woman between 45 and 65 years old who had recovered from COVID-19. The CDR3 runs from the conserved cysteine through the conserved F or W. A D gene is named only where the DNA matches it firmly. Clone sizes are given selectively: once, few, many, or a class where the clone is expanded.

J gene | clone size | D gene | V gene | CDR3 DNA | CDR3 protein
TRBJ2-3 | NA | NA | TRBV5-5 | TGTGCCAGCAGCTTGGACGCCGGGATATCAAATTATACGCAGTATTTT | CASSLDAGISNYTQYF
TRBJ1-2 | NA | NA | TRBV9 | TGTGCCAGCAGCCCCACGACAGGCTCATATGGCTACACCTTC | CASSPTTGSYGYTF
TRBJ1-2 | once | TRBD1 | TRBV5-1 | TGCGCCAGCAGCTTGGCTAGGACAGGGAAAGGCGGCTACACCTTC | CASSLARTGKGGYTF
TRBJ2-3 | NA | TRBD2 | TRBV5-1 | TGCGCCAGCAGCTTTGCGGGAGGGCTCGTGGAAGATACGCAGTATTTT | CASSFAGGLVEDTQYF
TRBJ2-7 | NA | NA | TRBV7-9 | TGTGCCAGCAGCCTAGGGACTCTTTACGAGCAGTACTTC | CASSLGTLYEQYF
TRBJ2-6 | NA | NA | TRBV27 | TGTGCCAGCAGTTTACGGGTCTCTGGGGCCAACGTCCTGACTTTC | CASSLRVSGANVLTF
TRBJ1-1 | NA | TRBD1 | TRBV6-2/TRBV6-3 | TGTGCCAGCAGCCCACTTAGCCTACAGGGGCCACTGAACACTGAAGCTTTCTTT | CASSPLSLQGPLNTEAFF
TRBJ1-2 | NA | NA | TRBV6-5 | TGTGCCAGCAGTTACTCGGAGGGTGGCTACACCTTC | CASSYSEGGYTF
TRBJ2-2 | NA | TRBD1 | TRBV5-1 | TGCGCCAGCAGCCCCAGCGGGACAGGGGGATTGGCCGGGGAGCTGTTTTTT | CASSPSGTGGLAGELFF
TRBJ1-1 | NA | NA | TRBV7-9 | TGTGCCAGCAGCTTTTCCGGGAACACTGAAGCTTTCTTT | CASSFSGNTEAFF
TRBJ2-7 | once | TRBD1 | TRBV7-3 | TGTGCCAGCAGCCTAGGACAGGGGCAGGCCTACGAGCAGTACTTC | CASSLGQGQAYEQYF
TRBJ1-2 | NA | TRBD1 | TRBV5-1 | TGCGCCAGCAGCCTTTACCTGGACAGGGGATCCTATGGCTACACCTTC | CASSLYLDRGSYGYTF
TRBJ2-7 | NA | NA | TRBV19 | TGTGCCAGTAGTATTAGGGTCGCGGGTCACACCTACGAGCAGTACTTC | CASSIRVAGHTYEQYF
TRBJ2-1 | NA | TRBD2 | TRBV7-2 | TGTGCCAGCAGCTTAGACGGGACTAGAACATACAATGAGCAGTTCTTC | CASSLDGTRTYNEQFF
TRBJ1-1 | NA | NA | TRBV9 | TGTGCCAGCAGCGATGGGGGGGGCGAAGCTTTCTTT | CASSDGGGEAFF
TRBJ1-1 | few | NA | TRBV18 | TGTGCCAGCTCACTCGTAATGAACACTGAAGCTTTCTTT | CASSLVMNTEAFF
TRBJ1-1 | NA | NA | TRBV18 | TGTGCCAGCTCACCAACAGTGGACAGTGAAGCTTTCTTT | CASSPTVDSEAFF
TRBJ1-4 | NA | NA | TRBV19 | TGTGCCAGTAGTTTGACGGGAGAGGGCGAAAAACTGTTTTTT | CASSLTGEGEKLFF
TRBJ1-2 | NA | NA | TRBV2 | TGTGCCAGCAGTGATCAGGGTACCTATGGCTACACCTTC | CASSDQGTYGYTF
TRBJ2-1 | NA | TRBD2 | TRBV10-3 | TGTGCCACCTGGGGGGGGACTCCATACAATGAGCAGTTCTTC | CATWGGTPYNEQFF
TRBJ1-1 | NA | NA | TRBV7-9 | TGTGCCAGCAGCCCCGGGGGGGCCGCGAACACTGAAGCTTTCTTT | CASSPGGAANTEAFF
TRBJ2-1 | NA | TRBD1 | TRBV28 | TGTGCCAGCAGCAACCCGGGACAGGGCTACAATGAGCAGTTCTTC | CASSNPGQGYNEQFF
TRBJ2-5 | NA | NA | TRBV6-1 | TGTGCCAGCAGTGAAGTCGCTAGCGTAGGCGCCGGGACCCAGTACTTC | CASSEVASVGAGTQYF
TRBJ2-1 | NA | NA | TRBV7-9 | TGTGCCAGCCGACCCCCGCCTAGGGGGTCCTACAATGAGCAGTTCTTC | CASRPPPRGSYNEQFF
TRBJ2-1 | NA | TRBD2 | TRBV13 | TGTGCCAGCAGCTTCCGGACTAGCGCATACAATGAGCAGTTCTTC | CASSFRTSAYNEQFF
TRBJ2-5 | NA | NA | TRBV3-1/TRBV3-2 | TGTGCCAGCAGCCAAGTTTCGATTCTCGTCCCTAGATACTTC | CASSQVSILVPRYF
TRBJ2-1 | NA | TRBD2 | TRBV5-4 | TGTGCCAGCAGCCCTGGGACTAGCGGGAGGAATGAGCAGTTCTTC | CASSPGTSGRNEQFF
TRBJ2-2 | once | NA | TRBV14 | TGTGCCAGCAGCCAAGATCTGTTGGGGGAGCTGTTTTTT | CASSQDLLGELFF
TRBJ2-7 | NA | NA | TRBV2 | TGTGCCAGCGGGCGGGACAGAGAGACCTACGAGCAGTACTTC | CASGRDRETYEQYF
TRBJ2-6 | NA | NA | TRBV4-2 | TGTGCCAGCAGCCAAGAAGCTGTCGCTGGGGCCAACGTCCTGACTTTC | CASSQEAVAGANVLTF
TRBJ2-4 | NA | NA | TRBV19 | TGTGCCAGTAGTATTCCCGGGACTGTAATACGAAACATTCAGTACTTC | CASSIPGTVIRNIQYF
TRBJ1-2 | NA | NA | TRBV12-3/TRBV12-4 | TGTGCCAGCAGTGGGAGGGGCTATGGCTACACCTTC | CASSGRGYGYTF
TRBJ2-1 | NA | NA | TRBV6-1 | TGTGCCAGCAGTGAGAGGGCATTTGGGGATGAGCAGTTCTTC | CASSERAFGDEQFF
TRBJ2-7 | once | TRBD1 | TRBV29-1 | TGCAGCGTTGGGAACAGGGGATCCTACGAGCAGTACTTC | CSVGNRGSYEQYF
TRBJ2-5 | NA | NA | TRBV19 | TGTGCCAGTAGTATAGAACTAGGACAAGAGACCCAGTACTTC | CASSIELGQETQYF
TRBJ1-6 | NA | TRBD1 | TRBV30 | TGTGCCTGGAGCCTGACAGGGGGTTATTCACCCCTCCACTTT | CAWSLTGGYSPLHF
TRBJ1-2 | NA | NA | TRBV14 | TGTGCCAGCAGCCAACGTCCCGACGGGGTGGGAGACTATGGCTACACCTTC | CASSQRPDGVGDYGYTF
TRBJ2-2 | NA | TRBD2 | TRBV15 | TGTGCCACCAGCAGATCCTTCTTAGCGGGAGTCTTCACCGGGGAGCTGTTTTTT | CATSRSFLAGVFTGELFF
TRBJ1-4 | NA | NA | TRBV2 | TGTGCCAGCATTGGAGGAACAAATGAAAAACTGTTTTTT | CASIGGTNEKLFF
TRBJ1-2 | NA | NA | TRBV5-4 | TGTGCCAGCAGCTTGGGACAGAACTATGGCTACACCTTC | CASSLGQNYGYTF
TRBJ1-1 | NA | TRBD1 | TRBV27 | TGTGCCAGTAGTTTTGGACAGGGGATGGGGAACACTGAAGCTTTCTTT | CASSFGQGMGNTEAFF
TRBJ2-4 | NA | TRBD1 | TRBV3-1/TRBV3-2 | TGTGCCAGCAGCCGGACAGGGCTAGCCAAAAACATTCAGTACTTC | CASSRTGLAKNIQYF
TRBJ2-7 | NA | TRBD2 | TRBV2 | TGTGCCAGCAGGAGACTAGCGGGAGTCTACGAGCAGTACTTC | CASRRLAGVYEQYF
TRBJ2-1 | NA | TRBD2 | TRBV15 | TGTGCCACCACGAAGGCTAGCGGAAGCTCCTACAATGAGCAGTTCTTC | CATTKASGSSYNEQFF
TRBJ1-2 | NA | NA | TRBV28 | TGTGCCAGCAGCCCTTCACAGGGAAGTTATGGCTACACCTTC | CASSPSQGSYGYTF
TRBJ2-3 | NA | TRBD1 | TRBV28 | TGTGCCAGCAGTAGAGGGACAGCCACAGATACGCAGTATTTT | CASSRGTATDTQYF
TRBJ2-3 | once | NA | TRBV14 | TGTGCCAGCAGCATCAGCATGACTAGCACAGATACGCAGTATTTT | CASSISMTSTDTQYF
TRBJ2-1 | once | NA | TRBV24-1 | TGTGCCACCAGTGATCCCCCTACTCTGTTTTCCTACAATGAGCAGTTCTTC | CATSDPPTLFSYNEQFF
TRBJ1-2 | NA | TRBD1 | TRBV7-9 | TGTGCCAGCAGCTTTACTGGGACAGATTTTAACTATGGCTACACCTTC | CASSFTGTDFNYGYTF
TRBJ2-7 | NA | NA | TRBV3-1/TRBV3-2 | TGTGCCAGCAGCCAAGGAGGAAGCCCCTACGAGCAGTACTTC | CASSQGGSPYEQYF
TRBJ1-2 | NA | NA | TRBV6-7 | TGTGCCAGCCCTTTTAGGAGGGTCTATGGCTACACCTTC | CASPFRRVYGYTF
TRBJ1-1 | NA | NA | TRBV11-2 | TGTGCCAGCAGTTCGGCGGGCACTGAAGCTTTCTTT | CASSSAGTEAFF
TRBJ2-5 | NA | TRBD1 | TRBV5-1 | TGCGCCAGCAGCTTGTACAGGGGGCCGCAAGAGACCCAGTACTTC | CASSLYRGPQETQYF
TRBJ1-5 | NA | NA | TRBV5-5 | TGTGCCAGCAGCCGGGACATAAATCAGCCCCAGCATTTT | CASSRDINQPQHF